The next 13 T cell receptor beta chains were all read from a single sample in a study of T cells in Graves' hyperthyroidism and ophthalmopathy. Amplification targeted TCR beta CDR3 regions from RNA transcripts. The study used the HTBI primer set for a first-round RT-PCR of the TCR CDR3. Via MiXCR, TCRdb re-called the multiplex PCR reads, giving one row per CDR3 protein. The table has hundreds of thousands of distinct CDR3 sequences, 35% seen once. The sample was blood. The receptors were sampled from a woman between 35 and 50 years old with Graves' hyperthyroidism.

The V call is TRBV20-1, the J call TRBJ1-4; D remains unclear. Germline CDR1 DFQATT, CDR2 SNEGSKA (reference sequence). V was clipped by 4 bases and J by 6 bases, with 9 bases between them. The CDR3 covers 12 residues. CDR3 nucleotides: TGCAGTGCTATTCCGACCTATGAAAAACTGTTTTTT. Encoded protein: CSAIPTYEKLFF.

V and J are TRBV12-3 or TRBV12-4 and TRBJ2-7; weak D call: TRBD2 (6 bases). With 5 bases removed from V and 6 bases from J, the gap between germline ends came to 17 bases. CDR3 length: 14 amino acids. CDR3 in DNA: TGTGCCAGCAGTACCGCGGGACTCTCGGCCGAGCAGTACTTC. Amino acid sequence: CASSTAGLSAEQYF.

J is TRBJ1-1 and V is TRBV6-5; the D gene is possibly TRBD1 (5 bases). CDR3 length equals 14 residues. Deletions cut 10 bases from V and 5 bases from J, with 20 bases between. Germline loops: CDR1 MNHEY, CDR2 SVGAGI. The CDR3 sequence is CATMGRDDGTEAFF. The CDR3 nucleotides read TGTGCCACCATGGGTAGGGACGACGGGACTGAAGCTTTCTTT.

The rearrangement joins TRBV6-2 or TRBV6-3 to TRBJ2-7; 10 nucleotides line up with TRBD1. The CDR3 contains 15 residues. The ends lost 5 bases at V and 2 bases at J; junction bases unmatched: 6. Per the germline V gene, CDR1 is MNHEY and CDR2 is SVGEGT. For the CDR3, the DNA is TGTGCCAGCAGTGACGGACAGGGGGAGACCTACGAGCAGTACTTC. It is translated as CASSDGQGETYEQYF.

For this clonotype: This may arise from a read error, as a much more abundant clone is one base away. The missing conserved phenylalanine or tryptophan at the end of this CDR3 makes a read error likely. The V call is TRBV4-3, the J call TRBJ1-2; tentatively, D is TRBD1 (5 bases). The V and J ends lost 0 bases and 8 bases respectively, with 13 bases between them. Germline V gene data show CDR1 as LGHNA and CDR2 as YSLEER. The CDR3 is made up of 14 amino acids. CDR3 amino acids: CASSQDSGRWGYTL. CDR3 DNA: TGCGCCAGCAGCCAAGATTCAGGGCGATGGGGCTACACCCTC.

This clonotype was counted between two and nine times. This sequence joins TRBV9 and TRBJ2-6, with no clear D. The V end lost 0 bases, the J end lost 3 bases, and 4 bases lay between the germline ends. Germline CDR1 reads SGDLS; CDR2 reads YYNGEE. This CDR3 has 14 amino acids. Written as DNA, the CDR3 is TGTGCCAGCAGCGTAGATGTTGGGGCCAACGTCCTGACTTTC. This sequence encodes CASSVDVGANVLTF.

This clonotype was detected many times. The V call is TRBV6-5, the J call TRBJ1-4; 7 bases match TRBD1. The CDR3 has 14 amino acids. The germline CDR1 and CDR2 sequences are MNHEY and SVGAGI. Losses at the gene ends were 5 bases for V and 3 bases for J; bases not matched to a gene: 3. Written as DNA, the CDR3 is TGTGCCAGCAGTCGCGGGACAGCTAATGAAAAACTGTTTTTT. It specifies CASSRGTANEKLFF.

V is TRBV7-2 and J is TRBJ2-6; a possible D gene is TRBD2 (5 bases). Germline V lookup: CDR1 SGHTA, CDR2 FQGNSA. Trimming stripped 1 base from V and 0 bases from J, with 13 bases between. The CDR3 runs 18 residues. CDR3 coding DNA: TGTGCCAGCAGCTTAGATAACGGACTGAACTCTGGGGCCAACGTCCTGACTTTC. This translates into CASSLDNGLNSGANVLTF.

This clonotype has more than one count but fewer than ten. This rearrangement joins TRBV5-6 to TRBJ1-1, with 8 bases that match TRBD1. Germline trimming cut 1 base from V and 10 bases from J; bases unmatched to any gene: 6. This CDR3 is 13 amino acids long. Germline loops: CDR1 SGHDT, CDR2 YYEEEE. In nucleotides, the CDR3 is TGTGCCAGCAGCTTGAAGGGGACAGGAGGAGCTTTCTTT. Translating gives CASSLKGTGGAFF.

This clonotype showed up just a few times. This chain joins TRBV19 and TRBJ1-1, with D perhaps TRBD1 (5 bases). The CDR3 extends over 14 amino acids. Germline CDR1 LNHDA, CDR2 SQIVND (reference sequence). Trimming stripped 4 bases from V and 8 bases from J, with 17 bases between. CDR3: CASSTGWGSVEAFF. The CDR3, as DNA: TGTGCCAGTAGTACCGGATGGGGGAGCGTGGAAGCTTTCTTT.

This clonotype has at least ten counts. The chain joins TRBV2 to TRBJ1-2; D uncertain. This CDR3 contains 13 residues. The germline CDR1 and CDR2 sequences are SNHLY and FYNNEI. Trimming pared 3 bases from V and 4 bases from J, leaving 9 bases between. CDR3 protein: CASSDGVFYGYTF. CDR3 nucleotide sequence: TGTGCCAGCAGTGACGGGGTTTTCTATGGCTACACCTTC.

About this clonotype itself: One end of the junction varies from germline; a read error may be responsible. V gene TRBV7-3 combines with J gene TRBJ1-1; no firm D call. Germline CDR1 SGHTA, CDR2 FQGTGA. There are 13 residues in the CDR3. CDR3 residues: CARSRQQNTEAFF. Written as DNA, the CDR3 is TGCGCCCGCAGCCGCCAGCAGAACACTGAAGCTTTCTTT.

The rearrangement links TRBV7-9 to TRBJ2-2, with D perhaps matching TRBD1 or TRBD2 (5 bases each). The germline gives CDR1 SEHNR, CDR2 FQNEAQ (reference sequence). There are 15 residues in the CDR3. V was trimmed by 1 base and J by 3 bases, leaving 9 bases between them. This CDR3 is CASSLERGDTGELFF. DNA of the CDR3: TGTGCCAGCAGCTTAGAGAGGGGCGACACCGGGGAGCTGTTTTTT.